This TCR beta chain was sequenced during a study of immune characterization of retroperitoneal liposarcoma. The CDR3 runs to 15 residues. Germline CDR1 MNHEY, CDR2 SVGAGI. With V trimmed by 4 bases and J by 2 bases, 5 bases remained unmatched. This clonotype was recorded at least ten times. One entry per CDR3 protein results from TCRdb running MiXCR on the PCR reads. Here the sample spans several thousand distinct CDR3 sequences, 25% to 35% being singletons. The chain uses TRBV6-5 and TRBJ2-3; the match to TRBD1 covers 8 bases. Sequencing used blood. This TCR derives from a male donor with retroperitoneal liposarcoma. CDR3 sequence (DNA): TGTGCCAGCAGTTTTCAGGGGGCCGACACAGATACGCAGTATTTT. Translating gives CASSFQGADTDTQYF.